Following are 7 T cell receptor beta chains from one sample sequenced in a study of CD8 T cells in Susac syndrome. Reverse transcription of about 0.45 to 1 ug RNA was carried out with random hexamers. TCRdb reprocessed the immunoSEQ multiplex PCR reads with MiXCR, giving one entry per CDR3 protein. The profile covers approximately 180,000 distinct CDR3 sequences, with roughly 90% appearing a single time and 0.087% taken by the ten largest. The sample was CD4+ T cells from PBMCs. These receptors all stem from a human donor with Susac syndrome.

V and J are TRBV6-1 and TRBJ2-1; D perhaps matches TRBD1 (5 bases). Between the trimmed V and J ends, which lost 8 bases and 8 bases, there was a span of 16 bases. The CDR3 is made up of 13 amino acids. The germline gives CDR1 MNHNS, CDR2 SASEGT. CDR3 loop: CASRNGQGYEQFF. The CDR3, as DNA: TGTGCCAGCCGAAACGGGCAGGGCTATGAGCAGTTCTTC.

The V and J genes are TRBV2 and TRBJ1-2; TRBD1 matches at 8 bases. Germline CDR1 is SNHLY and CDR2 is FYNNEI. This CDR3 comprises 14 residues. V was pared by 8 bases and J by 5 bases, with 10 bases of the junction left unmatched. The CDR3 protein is CASSDPGQAYGYTF. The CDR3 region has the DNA TGTGCCAGCTCAGACCCGGGACAGGCTTATGGCTACACCTTC.

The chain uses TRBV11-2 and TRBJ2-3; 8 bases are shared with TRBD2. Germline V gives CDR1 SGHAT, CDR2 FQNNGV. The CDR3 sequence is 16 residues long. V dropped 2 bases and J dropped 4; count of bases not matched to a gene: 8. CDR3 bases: TGTGCCAGCAGCTTATCGGGGGGGCTGGTGGCAGATACGCAGTATTTT. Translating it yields CASSLSGGLVADTQYF.

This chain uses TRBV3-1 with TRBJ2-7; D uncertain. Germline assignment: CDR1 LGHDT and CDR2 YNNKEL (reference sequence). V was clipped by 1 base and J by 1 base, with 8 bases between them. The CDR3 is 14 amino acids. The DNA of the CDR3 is TGTGCCAGCAGCCAAGTAGGTCTATCCTACGAGCAGTACTTC. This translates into CASSQVGLSYEQYF.

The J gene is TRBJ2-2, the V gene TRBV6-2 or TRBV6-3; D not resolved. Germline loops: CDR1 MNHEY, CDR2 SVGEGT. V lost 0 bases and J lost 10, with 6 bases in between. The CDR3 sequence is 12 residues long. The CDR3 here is CASSYSREELFF. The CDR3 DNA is TGTGCCAGCAGTTACTCAAGGGAGGAGCTGTTTTTT.

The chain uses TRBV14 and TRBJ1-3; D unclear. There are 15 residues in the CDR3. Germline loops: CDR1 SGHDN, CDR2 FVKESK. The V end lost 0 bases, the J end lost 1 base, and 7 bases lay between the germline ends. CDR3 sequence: CASSQDRGSGNTIYF. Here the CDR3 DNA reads TGTGCCAGCAGCCAAGATCGGGGTTCTGGAAACACCATATATTTT.

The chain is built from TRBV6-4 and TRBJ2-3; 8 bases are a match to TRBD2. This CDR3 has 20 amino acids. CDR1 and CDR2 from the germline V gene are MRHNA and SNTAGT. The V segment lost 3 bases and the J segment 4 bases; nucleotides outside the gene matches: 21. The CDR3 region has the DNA TGTGCCAGCAGTGATTCTGGACGGGGGGGCCGCTTGAACTCGGCAGATACGCAGTATTTT. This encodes CASSDSGRGGRLNSADTQYF.